This record looks at one T cell receptor (beta chain) sequence and its context. Its antigen is unidentified. The sample belongs to a study of OX40 agonist ivuxolimab in advanced cancers. Broader study findings: At doses 0.1 to 3.0 mg/kg, CD4+ and CD8+ clones expanded.

Trimming at V came to 1 base and at J to 7 bases, leaving 7 bases not matched to a gene. Germline V gene data show CDR1 as SEHNR and CDR2 as FQNEAQ (reference sequence). The CDR3 sequence is 17 residues long. Sequencing was performed with immunoSEQ multiplex PCR; in TCRdb, only in-frame clones are kept and a portion is missing. This table has around 59,000 clones, roughly nine tenths appearing once. The source was CD4+ or CD8+ T cells sorted from blood, collected in a trial of the OX40 agonist ivuxolimab. This chain links TRBV7-9 with TRBJ2-3, with 14 nucleotides matching TRBD2. The sequence was obtained from an adult with an advanced solid tumor such as melanoma, head and neck, liver or kidney cancer. The CDR3 nucleotides read TGTGCCAGCAGCTTAGGCCGACTAGCGGGAGGGCCGCATACGCAGTATTTT. It translates to CASSLGRLAGGPHTQYF.